What follows are 4 T cell receptor beta chains derived from one specimen sequenced in a study of blood T cell repertoires in COVID-19. Only in-frame clones appear in the TCRdb table, and some are missing; sequencing was by immunoSEQ multiplex PCR. The sample has some 200,000 clones, about four fifths seen once. Source material: peripheral blood. These receptors all stem from a woman of 80 years or more with COVID-19, enrolled during active disease.

The rearrangement links TRBV19 to TRBJ2-1; possible D gene TRBD1, 5 bases. The CDR3 runs to 15 residues. The V and J ends lost 3 bases and 6 bases respectively, with 15 bases between them. Germline V gene sequence: CDR1 LNHDA, CDR2 SQIVND (reference sequence). CDR3 DNA sequence: TGTGCCAGTAGTATTATCCCGGGTAGGGGCAATGAGCAGTTCTTC. Its protein product is CASSIIPGRGNEQFF.

The chain's CDR3 is CASSFGALVVDNEQFF. The CDR3 bases are TGTGCCAGCAGCTTTGGGGCACTGGTCGTCGACAATGAGCAGTTCTTC. The J gene is TRBJ2-1, the V gene TRBV5-5; TRBD1 is a possible D gene (5 bases). V gave up 2 bases and J gave up 5 bases, with 17 bases separating them. This CDR3 spans 16 amino acids. The germline CDR1 and CDR2 sequences are SGHKS and YYEKEE (reference sequence).

The chain couples TRBV4-1 to TRBJ1-6; 7 nucleotides line up with TRBD1. V was pared by 4 bases and J by 16 bases, with 13 bases of the junction left unmatched. CDR3 size: 14 residues. CDR1 is MGHRA, CDR2 YSYEKL, per germline. The CDR3 DNA sequence: TGCGCCAGCAGCCTCTCCTTTGACCCCAGGGGGCTCCACTTT. It yields the protein CASSLSFDPRGLHF.

This chain links TRBV5-1 with TRBJ2-2, with 10 bases matching TRBD2. From germline, CDR1 is SGHRS and CDR2 YFSETQ. The CDR3 contains 21 residues. The ends lost 5 bases at V and 1 base at J; junction bases unmatched: 20. The CDR3 bases are TGCGCCAGCAGAAGATCGCTGATAGCGGGAGGACCTCAAGTGAACACCGGGGAGCTGTTTTTT. Protein product: CASRRSLIAGGPQVNTGELFF.